This T cell receptor beta chain was identified during a study of T cells after yellow fever vaccination. Study-wide results and caveats: Post-booster repertoires again held most primary-vaccination clones (about 96% CD4, 88% CD8).

CDR1 SQVTM and CDR2 ANQGSEA come from the germline V gene. The V gene end was trimmed by 6 bases and the J gene end by 9 bases; junction bases not matched to a gene: 8. This CDR3 region has 11 residues. They built TCR cDNA with 5'RACE template switching, a step that put in a universal primer site and UMIs. TCRdb re-analysed the 5' RACE reads in MiXCR, keeping a single row per CDR3 protein. The sample has more than 300,000 distinct CDR3 sequences, roughly 10% seen once; the top ten hold about 3%. There are a few counts of this clonotype. What it recognizes is unknown. The material was CD4+ T cells sorted from PBMCs, obtained 45 days after the yellow fever booster vaccination. The chain has TRBV29-1 and TRBJ2-7; TRBD2 agrees at 7 bases. This sequence originates from a man between 18 and 35 years old who received the YFV17D yellow fever vaccine. Here the CDR3 DNA reads TGCAGCGTACTAGGGACTACTTGGCAGTACTTC. This translates into CSVLGTTWQYF.